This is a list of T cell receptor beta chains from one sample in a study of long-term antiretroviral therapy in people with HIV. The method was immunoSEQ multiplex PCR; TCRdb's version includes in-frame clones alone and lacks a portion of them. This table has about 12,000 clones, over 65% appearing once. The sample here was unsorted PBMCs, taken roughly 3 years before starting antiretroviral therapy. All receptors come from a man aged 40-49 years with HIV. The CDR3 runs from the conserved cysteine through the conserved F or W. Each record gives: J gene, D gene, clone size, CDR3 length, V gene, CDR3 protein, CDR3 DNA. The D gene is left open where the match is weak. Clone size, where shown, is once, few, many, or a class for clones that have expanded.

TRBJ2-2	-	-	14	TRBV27	CASSLGPTPGELFF	TGTGCCAGCAGTTTAGGGCCGACACCCGGGGAGCTGTTTTTT
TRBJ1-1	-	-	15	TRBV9	CASSVSETENTEAFF	TGTGCCAGCAGCGTATCCGAGACAGAGAACACTGAAGCTTTCTTT
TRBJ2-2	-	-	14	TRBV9	CASSVSSSPGELFF	TGTGCCAGCAGCGTATCTAGCTCCCCCGGGGAGCTGTTTTTT
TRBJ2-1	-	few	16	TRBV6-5	CASSYSRVASYNEQFF	TGTGCCAGCAGTTACTCGAGAGTAGCTTCTTACAATGAGCAGTTCTTC
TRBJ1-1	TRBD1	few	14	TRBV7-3	CASRTDRTNTEAFF	TGTGCCAGCAGAACGGACAGGACAAACACTGAAGCTTTCTTT
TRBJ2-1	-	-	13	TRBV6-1	CASMYRESNEQFF	TGTGCCAGCATGTACAGGGAGTCCAATGAGCAGTTCTTC
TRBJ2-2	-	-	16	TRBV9	CASSVGAGLGTGELFF	TGTGCCAGCAGCGTAGGTGCAGGGTTAGGCACCGGGGAGCTGTTTTTT
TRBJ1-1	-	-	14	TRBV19	CASSKTGMNTEAFF	TGTGCCAGTAGTAAGACGGGGATGAACACTGAAGCTTTCTTT
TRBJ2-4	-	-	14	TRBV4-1	CASSQVVVKNIQYF	TGCGCCAGCAGCCAAGTTGTGGTCAAAAACATTCAGTACTTC
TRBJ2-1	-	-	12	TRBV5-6	CASSLGDNEQFF	TGTGCCAGCAGCTTGGGGGACAATGAGCAGTTCTTC
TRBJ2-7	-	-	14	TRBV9	CASSRGRTSYEQYF	TGTGCCAGCAGCCGAGGGAGAACATCCTACGAGCAGTACTTC
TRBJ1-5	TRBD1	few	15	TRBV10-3	CAISEQGTNVQPQHF	TGTGCCATCAGTGAACAGGGGACTAATGTTCAGCCCCAGCATTTT
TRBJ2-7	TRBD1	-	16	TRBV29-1	CSVTRPGQGYSYEQYF	TGCAGCGTCACCCGTCCGGGACAGGGATACTCCTACGAGCAGTACTTC
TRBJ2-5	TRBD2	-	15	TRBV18	CASSPPGLARETQYF	TGTGCCAGCTCACCACCGGGACTAGCGAGGGAGACCCAGTACTTC
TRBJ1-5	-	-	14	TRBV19	CASSIPQGLQPQHF	TGTGCCAGTAGTATACCTCAGGGGTTGCAGCCCCAGCATTTT
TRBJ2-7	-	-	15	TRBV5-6	CASSLAPTDTDEQYF	TGTGCCAGCAGCTTAGCACCGACTGATACCGACGAGCAGTACTTC
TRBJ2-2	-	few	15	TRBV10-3	CAISESDRGTGELFF	TGTGCCATCAGTGAGAGTGACAGAGGCACCGGGGAGCTGTTTTTT
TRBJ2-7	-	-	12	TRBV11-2	CASSLLAGQTDF	TGTGCCAGCAGCTTACTGGCGGGACAAACTGACTTC
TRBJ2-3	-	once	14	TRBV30	CAWIGSWSTDTQYF	TGTGCCTGGATTGGGAGTTGGAGCACAGATACGCAGTATTTT
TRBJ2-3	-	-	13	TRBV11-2	CASSLLATDTQYF	TGTGCCAGCAGCTTACTGGCGACAGATACGCAGTATTTT
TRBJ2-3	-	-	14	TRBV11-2	CASSFRGTTDTQYF	TGTGCCAGCAGCTTTCGCGGGACCACAGATACGCAGTATTTT
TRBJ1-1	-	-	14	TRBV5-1	CASGEGLGGTEAFF	TGCGCCAGCGGCGAGGGGTTAGGTGGCACTGAAGCTTTCTTT
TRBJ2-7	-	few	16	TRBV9	CASSVEAHATLEEQYF	TGTGCCAGCAGCGTAGAGGCGCATGCCACTTTAGAAGAGCAGTACTTC
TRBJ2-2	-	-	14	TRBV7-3	CASSLRFGTGELFF	TGTGCCAGCAGCTTAAGATTTGGGACCGGGGAGCTGTTTTTT
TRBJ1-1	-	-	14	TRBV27	CASSFGATNTEAFF	TGTGCCAGCAGTTTCGGAGCCACGAACACTGAAGCTTTCTTT
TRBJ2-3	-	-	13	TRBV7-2	CASVDSGTDTQYF	TGTGCCAGCGTTGACAGCGGCACAGATACGCAGTATTTT
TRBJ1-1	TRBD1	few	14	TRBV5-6	CASSPGQGAGEAFF	TGTGCCAGCAGCCCGGGACAGGGGGCGGGTGAAGCTTTCTTT
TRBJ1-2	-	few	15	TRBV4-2	CASSQAWDMDYGYTF	TGTGCCAGCAGCCAAGCGTGGGATATGGACTATGGCTACACCTTC
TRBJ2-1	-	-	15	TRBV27	CASSFPAGTYNEQFF	TGTGCCAGCAGTTTCCCTGCAGGGACCTACAATGAGCAGTTCTTC
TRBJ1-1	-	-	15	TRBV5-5	CASSLVGRLNTEAFF	TGTGCCAGCAGCTTGGTAGGTAGATTGAACACTGAAGCTTTCTTT
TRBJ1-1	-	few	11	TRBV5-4	CASSLYTEAFF	TGTGCCAGCAGCTTGTACACTGAAGCTTTCTTT